This T cell receptor beta chain was captured in a study of identical twins. The CDR3 runs 16 residues. CDR1 is SGHRS and CDR2 is YFSETQ in the germline V gene. The ends lost 0 bases at V and 4 bases at J; junction bases unmatched: 7. Using its own MiXCR run on the 5' RACE reads, TCRdb lists one record per CDR3 protein. This table has under 250,000 distinct CDR3 sequences, 6.5% to 9% appearing once. These data also formed part of another study, on yellow fever vaccine responses in identical twins.

Sequencing used CD8+ T cells sorted from blood. This TCR was sampled from a woman younger than 35 in good health. The rearrangement joins TRBV5-1 to TRBJ2-7, with 10 positions matching TRBD2. CDR3 loop: CASSLEGAGGPYEQYF. The DNA for the CDR3 is TGCGCCAGCAGCTTGGAAGGAGCGGGAGGGCCATACGAGCAGTACTTC.